This paragraph covers one T cell receptor beta chain sequence. The antigen is undetermined. The entry originates in a study of cytomegalovirus exposure and HLA in healthy donors. Points from the study as a whole: Beyond CMV serostatus, there was no information to go on about immune exposure.

Vbeta (60) and Jbeta (13) primers were used in the PCR. Profiling relied on immunoSEQ multiplex PCR, and the TCRdb table lists in-frame clones only, not all of them. Of fewer than 200,000 clones listed, approximately 71% were seen once; the top ten hold roughly 1.6%. The germline gives CDR1 PRHDT, CDR2 FYEKMQ (reference sequence). V shed 7 bases and J 9 bases; nucleotides not matched to a gene: 15. The CDR3 covers 15 residues. The TCR originated in a girl aged 5 to 17 in good health and CMV-seronegative. This chain connects TRBV13 to TRBJ2-1; TRBD1 agrees at 7 bases. Input material: PBMCs. The CDR3 DNA reads TGTGCCAGCACCCTCATGGACAGGCCCGGACCTGAGCAGTTCTTC. Protein sequence: CASTLMDRPGPEQFF.